This T cell receptor beta chain was profiled in a study of blood T cell repertoires in COVID-19. Whole-study context: Acute and convalescent COVID-19 samples came from the United States, Italy and Spain. Nucleic acid was either cDNA or gDNA, and it came from T cells, B-cell-depleted T cells, or PBMCs.

Original methodology: Estimation of nucleated cell counts relied on the amplification of reference gene primers. Clones were read by immunoSEQ multiplex PCR, and TCRdb kept only the in-frame ones, dropping some. V and J calls and clone size are those listed in that table; D and trimming were worked out from the DNA. The top ten clones hold approximately 4.3% of a sample with fewer than 90,000 clones, 90% to 95% of them seen once. This TCR derives from a human donor with active COVID-19. The donor label of this sample is uncertain. Material: peripheral blood.

The CDR3 spells CASSQGQGLYSNQPQHF. In DNA, the CDR3 is TGTGCCAGCTCCCAGGGACAGGGACTCTATAGCAATCAGCCCCAGCATTTT. J is TRBJ1-5 and V is TRBV18, with TRBD1 identical over 9 bases. J lost 0 bases, V lost 6 bases, and 9 bases had no gene match. Germline V gene sequence: CDR1 KGHSH, CDR2 LQKENI. The CDR3 extends over 17 amino acids.